This T cell receptor beta chain originates from a study of tumor-infiltrating lymphocytes in primary liver carcinoma. Study in general: Patients were both men and women, whose ages ran from 30 to 69 years. Sequencing of the samples generated roughly 3.65 to 7.5 million productive TCRbeta reads, with similar yields across tissue types. Overall study findings and caveats: Tumor region pairs showed greater overlap than either tumor-adjacent or tumor-blood pairs did.

Extraction also yielded germline DNA, while blood RNA was obtained from unsorted whole blood. Regarding this clonotype: As yet, its antigen is unknown.

The researchers produced TCR beta cDNA from around 500 ng total RNA with a constant-region primer. For TCR beta, libraries were produced by three nested multiplex PCR rounds using slightly modified ARM-PCR. Each CDR3 protein is one row after TCRdb ran MiXCR on the multiplex PCR reads. Here the sample spans 150,000 to 200,000 distinct CDR3 sequences, almost 65% being singletons. Sample: peripheral blood. This clonotype originated in a woman aged 60 to 75 with primary liver carcinoma and hepatitis B virus infection.

CDR3 DNA sequence: TGTGCCAGCAGCTTACAAAACGATTCCTACGAGCAGTACTTC. Amino acids: CASSLQNDSYEQYF. This sequence joins TRBV11-2 and TRBJ2-7; D is unresolved. CDR3 length: 14 residues. The germline V and J ends were trimmed by 2 bases and 1 base, with 9 bases remaining between them. The germline V gene encodes CDR1 SGHAT and CDR2 FQNNGV.